Listed here is a single T cell receptor beta chain. Its specificity is not known. This CDR3 is 14 amino acids long. Germline V gives CDR1 MNHEY, CDR2 SVGEGT. V lost 4 bases and J lost 9; bases outside the gene matches: 9. This specimen belongs to a study of T cells in Graves' hyperthyroidism and ophthalmopathy. Study at large: Blood from the periphery was taken at initial diagnosis, before any treatment. Study-level points and caveats: Ophthalmopathy onset followed model prediction by a median approximately 5.9 months.

Uncontrolled infection, other autoimmune disease, pregnancy or lactation disqualified patients from enrolment. RNA transcripts were the template for amplifying TCR beta CDR3 regions. An initial round of RT-PCR targeting the TCR CDR3 relied on the HTBI primer set. In TCRdb, the multiplex PCR reads were re-called with MiXCR into one record per CDR3 protein. The table shows about 250,000 distinct CDR3 sequences, with over 20% occurring only once. The chain carries TRBV6-2 or TRBV6-3 and TRBJ2-1; 7 bases fit TRBD1. The sequence came from a man aged 25-40 years with Graves' ophthalmopathy. Input material: blood. The CDR3 nucleotides are TGTGCCAGCAGTTCCCAAAGACAGGGTACTGAGCAGTTCTTC. The encoded protein is CASSSQRQGTEQFF.